Below, 23 T cell receptor beta chains from the same sample are listed, as sequenced in a study of Ad26.COV2.S vaccination and SARS-CoV-2 variants. This sample's treatment: 19 received Ad26.COV2.S at low or high dose, single or two shots; about 5 received placebo; per-sample allocation not given. Collection of the samples took place on day 63 after the first injection of vaccine or placebo. Profiled with immunoSEQ multiplex PCR; TCRdb holds only in-frame clones, not every one. The table shows 350,000 to 450,000 clones, with approximately 83% occurring only once. The source material was peripheral blood, sampled in a trial of Ad26.COV2.S vaccine versus placebo. These receptors all come from a person aged 18 to 65 who received the Ad26.COV2.S COVID-19 vaccine or a placebo.

J is TRBJ1-2 and V is TRBV21-1; the table gives TRBD1 as D, unverified against the DNA. TRBV21-1 is labeled a pseudogene. The CDR3 sequence is 15 residues long. The CDR3 sequence: CASSKAFRRGYGYTF. DNA of the CDR3: TGTGCCAGCAGCAAGGCGTTCCGCAGGGGATATGGCTACACCTTC.

This clone was seen a handful of times. The rearrangement links TRBV7-2 to TRBJ1-5; TRBD1 aligns across 7 bases. The ends lost 1 base at V and 2 bases at J; junction bases unmatched: 5. Germline V lookup: CDR1 SGHTA, CDR2 FQGNSA. The CDR3 is 16 amino acids. DNA of the CDR3: TGTGCCAGCAGCTTAGGGGGAGGGGGCGGCAATCAGCCCCAGCATTTT. Protein: CASSLGGGGGNQPQHF. Filled out from reference TRBV7-2 and TRBJ1-5, the complete variable domain reads GAGVSQSPSNKVTEKGKDVELRCDPISGHTALYWYRQSLGQGLEFLIYFQGNSAPDKSGLPSDRFSAERTGGSVSTLTIQRTQQEDSAVYLCASSLGGGGGNQPQHFGDGTRLSIL.

This chain uses TRBV5-1 with TRBJ2-2; 12 bases are shared with TRBD2. Germline V gene sequence: CDR1 SGHRS, CDR2 YFSETQ. The length of the CDR3 is 20 residues. Germline trimming cut 7 bases from V and 4 bases from J; bases unmatched to any gene: 20. The CDR3 loop reads CASWFGRLAGAQLSTGELFF. The CDR3 region has the DNA TGCGCCAGCTGGTTTGGTCGACTAGCGGGAGCCCAACTAAGCACCGGGGAGCTGTTTTTT.

This clone showed up just a few times. The junction and the germline gene differ at one end; a read error may be behind it. The chain couples TRBV7-6 to TRBJ2-7, with D unclear. CDR1 is SGHVS and CDR2 is FNYEAQ in the germline V gene. The CDR3 length is 12 residues. The CDR3 coding sequence is TGTGCCAGCAGCCCCACCGGGCACGAACAGTACTTC. Protein product: CASSPTGHEQYF.

In this sample, this clone turned up once. The V and J genes are TRBV2 and TRBJ2-3; D is perhaps TRBD2 (6 bases). Trimming took off 11 bases at V and 1 base at J, with 13 bases between the two ends. Per the germline V gene, CDR1 is SNHLY and CDR2 is FYNNEI. The CDR3 is 13 residues long. CDR3 sequence (DNA): TGTGCCGGAAGGAGGGAGGGCACAGATACGCAGTATTTT. Amino acid sequence: CAGRREGTDTQYF.

The CDR3 DNA follows: TGTGCCAGCAGCTCCCCAGCGGGAGTTCACACCGGGGAGCTGTTTTTT. The encoded protein is CASSSPAGVHTGELFF. V gene TRBV5-6 combines with J gene TRBJ2-2; 8 bases fit TRBD2. V shed 3 bases and J 3 bases; nucleotides not matched to a gene: 7. The CDR3 has 16 amino acids. Germline CDR1 and CDR2: SGHDT and YYEEEE.

The chain is built from TRBV27 and TRBJ2-1; 8 bases agree with TRBD2. The CDR3 extends over 15 amino acids. Trimming took 3 bases from V and 9 from J; bases not matched to a gene: 10. The germline gives CDR1 MNHEY, CDR2 SMNVEV (reference sequence). The chain's CDR3 is CASSFGTRGNGEQFF. CDR3 in DNA: TGTGCCAGCAGTTTCGGGACTAGGGGAAACGGTGAGCAGTTCTTC.

V and J are TRBV7-9 and TRBJ2-2; possibly TRBD2 for D (7 bases). The CDR3 covers 17 residues. Germline values: CDR1 SEHNR, CDR2 FQNEAQ (reference sequence). Trimming removed 4 bases from V and 4 bases from J, with 19 bases in between. Here the CDR3 reads CASSSHPRGQGTGELFF. The CDR3 DNA is TGTGCCAGCAGCTCCCATCCGCGGGGGCAGGGCACCGGGGAGCTGTTTTTT.

The V call is TRBV24-1, the J call TRBJ2-2, with D tentatively TRBD2 (5 bases). Trimming stripped 8 bases from V and 6 bases from J, with 27 bases between. CDR3 length equals 18 residues. Germline values: CDR1 KGHDR, CDR2 SFDVKD. In DNA form, the CDR3 reads TGTGCCACCAAAGAGCTGGCGCGCCACTATGAGGGTGCCGGGGAGCTGTTTTTT. Translated: CATKELARHYEGAGELFF.

The chain is built from TRBV15 and TRBJ2-1; TRBD2 matches at 7 bases. The junction had 4 bases not matched to a gene; V was cut back by 4 bases and J by 7 bases. CDR3 length: 13 residues. Germline-derived CDR1 and CDR2 are LNHNV and YYDKDF (reference sequence). The CDR3 DNA is TGTGCCACCAGCACAAGCGGGACTAATGAGCAGTTCTTC. It specifies CATSTSGTNEQFF.

The genes are TRBV7-3 and TRBJ2-1; 10 nucleotides match TRBD2. CDR1 is SGHTA and CDR2 is FQGTGA in the germline V gene. This CDR3 is built from 15 residues. After removal of 4 bases from V and 3 bases from J, the junction contained 3 bases not matched to a gene. CDR3 in amino acids: CASSSGLAVYNEQFF. In DNA, the CDR3 is TGTGCCAGCAGCTCCGGACTAGCGGTCTACAATGAGCAGTTCTTC.

This clone occurred a few times. This chain uses TRBV9 with TRBJ1-2; TRBD1 might be the D (5 bases). The CDR3 spans 12 residues. Germline CDR1 SGDLS, CDR2 YYNGEE. V was shortened by 3 bases and J by 8 bases, with 11 bases between the two germline ends. CDR3 in amino acids: CASSGGGEGYTF. As DNA, the CDR3 is TGTGCCAGCAGCGGGGGAGGGGAAGGCTACACCTTC.

Notes on this clone: The same CDR3 can be traced to other DNA sequences in this sample. The rearrangement links TRBV27 to TRBJ2-7; perhaps TRBD1 as D (7 bases). The CDR3 is made up of 12 amino acids. The V gene's germline CDR1 is MNHEY and CDR2 SMNVEV (reference sequence). V lost 6 bases to trimming and J lost 6 bases, with 12 bases between them. The CDR3 DNA reads as TGTGCCAGCAGCCGACAGGGAGGCGAGCAGTACTTC. This sequence encodes CASSRQGGEQYF.

This sequence joins TRBV24-1 and TRBJ2-5, with 11 nucleotides matching TRBD1. The CDR3 length is 15 residues. Germline V gene lookup returns CDR1 KGHDR and CDR2 SFDVKD. Germline trimming cut 2 bases from V and 4 bases from J; bases unmatched to any gene: 2. The CDR3 here is CATSDSGTGGETQYF. Written as DNA, the CDR3 is TGTGCCACCAGTGATTCCGGGACAGGGGGAGAGACCCAGTACTTC.

The chain employs TRBV7-2 and TRBJ1-1; 7 bases map to TRBD1. Germline values: CDR1 SGHTA, CDR2 FQGNSA. There are 15 residues in the CDR3. Trimming took 5 bases from V and 0 from J; bases not matched to a gene: 6. The DNA for the CDR3 is TGTGCCAGCAGCCCGCAGGGACAGTTGAACACTGAAGCTTTCTTT. It is translated as CASSPQGQLNTEAFF. Filled out from reference TRBV7-2 and TRBJ1-1, the complete variable domain reads GAGVSQSPSNKVTEKGKDVELRCDPISGHTALYWYRQSLGQGLEFLIYFQGNSAPDKSGLPSDRFSAERTGGSVSTLTIQRTQQEDSAVYLCASSPQGQLNTEAFFGQGTRLTVV.

The V call is TRBV11-2, the J call TRBJ2-1; the match to TRBD1 covers 8 bases. The V and J ends lost 5 bases and 6 bases, in that order; junction bases with no gene match: 6. From germline, CDR1 is SGHAT and CDR2 FQNNGV. The CDR3 covers 14 residues. The CDR3: CASSTVQGGNEQFF. The CDR3 nucleotides read TGTGCCAGCAGCACCGTACAGGGGGGCAATGAGCAGTTCTTC. Supplemented by reference TRBV11-2 and TRBJ2-1, the full variable domain reads EAGVAQSPRYKIIEKRQSVAFWCNPISGHATLYWYQQILGQGPKLLIQFQNNGVVDDSQLPKDRFSAERLKGVDSTLKIQPAKLEDSAVYLCASSTVQGGNEQFFGPGTRLTVL.

CDR3 coding DNA: TGTGCCAGCAGCTCTCTCGGGGCCACCTACGAGCAGTACTTC. Amino acids: CASSSLGATYEQYF. The V call is TRBV7-9, the J call TRBJ2-7; D assignment may be TRBD1 or TRBD2 (5 bases each). V was pared by 4 bases and J by 2 bases, with 12 bases between. In germline, CDR1 is SEHNR, CDR2 FQNEAQ (reference sequence). CDR3 size: 14 residues.

The table lists this clone with a few counts. The V gene is TRBV28, the J gene TRBJ1-6; TRBD1 is a possible D gene (5 bases). CDR1 is MDHEN and CDR2 is SYDVKM in the germline V gene. CDR3 length equals 12 residues. The V gene lost 7 bases and the J gene lost 14 bases, with 15 bases spanning the gap. CDR3 in DNA: TGTGCCAGCACCACTGGGACGCTCTCCCTCCACTTT. It codes for CASTTGTLSLHF. Full variable domain (outside the CDR3, taken from reference TRBV28 and TRBJ1-6): DVKVTQSSRYLVKRTGEKVFLECVQDMDHENMFWYRQDPGLGLRLIYFSYDVKMKEKGDIPEGYSVSREKKERFSLILESASTNQTSMYLCASTTGTLSLHFGNGTRLTVT.

The chain couples TRBV7-6 to TRBJ2-3; maybe TRBD2 (6 bases). V was pared by 3 bases and J by 1 base, with 11 bases between. CDR1 is SGHVS, CDR2 FNYEAQ, per germline. CDR3 length: 15 residues. This CDR3 reads CASSFGRKGTDTQYF. The CDR3 DNA follows: TGTGCCAGCAGCTTTGGGAGGAAGGGCACAGATACGCAGTATTTT.

The chain has TRBV4-1 and TRBJ1-4; D may be TRBD1 (5 bases). V was shortened by 4 bases and J by 0 bases, with 12 bases between the two germline ends. Germline V gene lookup returns CDR1 MGHRA and CDR2 YSYEKL. The CDR3 totals 16 residues. CDR3 nucleotide sequence: TGCGCCAGCAGCCCCGAGGAGACAGCAACTAATGAAAAACTGTTTTTT. Translated, it gives CASSPEETATNEKLFF.

This chain joins TRBV27 and TRBJ2-7; no clear D. Trimming took 3 bases from V and 4 from J, leaving 16 bases between them. Per germline, CDR1 MNHEY and CDR2 SMNVEV (reference sequence). The CDR3 has 15 amino acids. The CDR3 DNA follows: TGTGCCAGCAGTTTTGAAGGTGTGGCCATATACGAGCAGTACTTC. Its protein is CASSFEGVAIYEQYF.

This clone was seen once. The rearrangement uses TRBV6-5 and TRBJ1-1; D unclear. Germline CDR1 is MNHEY and CDR2 is SVGAGI. The CDR3 runs 14 residues. Trimming left V 7 bases short and J 0 bases short, with 12 bases between. CDR3: CASTLTSLNTEAFF. Written as DNA, the CDR3 is TGTGCCAGCACCTTGACAAGCCTGAACACTGAAGCTTTCTTT.

The V and J genes are TRBV7-2 and TRBJ2-1; 11 bases agree with TRBD1. Germline-derived CDR1 and CDR2 are SGHTA and FQGNSA. The CDR3 has 14 residues. Losses at the gene ends were 5 bases for V and 6 bases for J; bases not matched to a gene: 3. The CDR3 loop reads CASSPGQGGNEQFF. The CDR3 nucleotides are TGTGCCAGCAGCCCGGGACAGGGGGGCAATGAGCAGTTCTTC.